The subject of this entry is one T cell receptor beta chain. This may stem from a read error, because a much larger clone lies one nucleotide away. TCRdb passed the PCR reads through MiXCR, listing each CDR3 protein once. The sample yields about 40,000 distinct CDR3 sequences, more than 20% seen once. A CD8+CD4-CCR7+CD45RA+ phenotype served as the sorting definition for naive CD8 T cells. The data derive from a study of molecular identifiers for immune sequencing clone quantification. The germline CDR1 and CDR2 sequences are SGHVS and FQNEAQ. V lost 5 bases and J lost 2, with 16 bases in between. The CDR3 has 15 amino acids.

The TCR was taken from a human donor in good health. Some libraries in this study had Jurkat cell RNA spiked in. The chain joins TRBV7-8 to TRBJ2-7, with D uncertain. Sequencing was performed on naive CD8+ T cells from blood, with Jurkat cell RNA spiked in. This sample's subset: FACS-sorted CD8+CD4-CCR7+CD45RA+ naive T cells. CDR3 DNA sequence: TGTGCCAGCAGCCAGGCACCCTCCAGGACCTACGAGCAGTACTTC. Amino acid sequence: CASSQAPSRTYEQYF.